Listed here are 7 T cell receptor beta chains from one sample, sequenced in a study of spatial heterogeneity in lung cancer. TCRdb independently ran MiXCR on the 5' RACE reads; one entry per CDR3 protein. Of about 94,000 distinct CDR3 sequences listed, roughly 19% were seen once; the top ten hold around a fifth. The time point denotes: blood at routine non-recurrence follow-up after resection. Here the sequenced sample was PBMCs, taken at follow-up. The receptors derive from a male donor with early-stage non-small cell lung cancer.

This clonotype came up a few times. This chain connects TRBV20-1 to TRBJ2-7; the match to TRBD1 covers 8 bases. The V gene end was trimmed by 3 bases and the J gene end by 3 bases; junction bases not matched to a gene: 10. Germline V gene data show CDR1 as DFQATT and CDR2 as SNEGSKA (reference sequence). The CDR3 totals 15 residues. CDR3 DNA: TGCAGTGCTAGTGACCCCAGGGGGCTCGGCTACGAGCAGTACGTC. Encoded protein: CSASDPRGLGYEQYV.

Only a few counts were recorded for this clonotype. This chain uses TRBV29-1 with TRBJ2-3; a weak D match, TRBD2 (6 bases). Trimming stripped 3 bases from V and 1 base from J, with 8 bases between. From germline, CDR1 is SQVTM and CDR2 ANQGSEA. CDR3 length: 13 residues. The CDR3 here is CSVEPGGTDTQYF. In DNA, the CDR3 is TGCAGCGTTGAGCCGGGGGGCACAGATACGCAGTATTTT.

This chain joins TRBV15 and TRBJ2-4; TRBD1 matches 8 bases. CDR3 length: 17 residues. J was trimmed by 0 bases and V by 1 base; bases with no gene match: 5. Looked up from germline, CDR1 is LNHNV and CDR2 is YYDKDF (reference sequence). CDR3 bases: TGTGCCACCAGCAGAGTTGAACAGGGGGGAGCCAAAAACATTCAGTACTTC. It specifies CATSRVEQGGAKNIQYF.

To note about this clonotype: A much more abundant neighbour one base away suggests this may be a read error. This CDR3 fails to terminate in the conserved phenylalanine or tryptophan, so it likely reflects a read error. The chain links TRBV10-3 to TRBJ1-6; D gene ambiguous. V was trimmed by 0 bases and J by 0 bases, leaving 12 bases between them. Germline V gene data show CDR1 as ENHRY and CDR2 as SYGVKD. The CDR3 is made up of 18 amino acids. DNA of the CDR3: TGTGCCATCAGTGAGTCGCCCGCCGAGGGCTCCTATAATTCACCCCTCCACTCT. Protein: CAISESPAEGSYNSPLHS.

This clonotype appeared a few times. The V and J genes are TRBV7-2 and TRBJ2-3; D may be TRBD1 (5 bases). This CDR3 has 15 amino acids. Trimming stripped 5 bases from V and 6 bases from J, with 18 bases between. Germline CDR1 SGHTA, CDR2 FQGNSA. This CDR3 reads CASSPSQGPTDTQYF. DNA for the CDR3: TGTGCCAGCAGCCCATCGCAGGGCCCCACGGATACGCAGTATTTT.

This clonotype was seen only a few times. The CDR3 region is CASTPITGELFF. CDR3 nucleotides: TGTGCCAGTACCCCCATCACCGGGGAGCTGTTTTTT. V usage is TRBV19 and J usage is TRBJ2-2; D ambiguous. V shed 7 bases and J shed 4 bases, with 7 bases lying between them. CDR1 is LNHDA and CDR2 is SQIVND in the germline V gene (reference sequence). This CDR3 has 12 residues.

In its sample, this clonotype was seen a few times. The J gene is TRBJ2-2, the V gene TRBV21-1; TRBD1, the D gene given by the table, was not confirmed from the DNA. TRBV21-1 is a known pseudogene. This CDR3 is built from 19 residues. The chain's CDR3 is CASSLPGQGLPRDTGELFF. The DNA of the CDR3 is TGTGCCAGCAGCTTACCGGGACAGGGGCTACCGCGGGACACCGGGGAGCTGTTTTTT.